Listed here are 23 T cell receptor beta chains from one sample, sequenced in a study of OX40 agonist ivuxolimab in advanced cancers. The assay was immunoSEQ multiplex PCR, and TCRdb's table has in-frame clones only and misses some. Found here are 19,000 or so clones, roughly 84% of them singletons; the top ten hold 25%. Sequenced here: CD4+ or CD8+ T cells sorted from blood, sampled in a trial of the OX40 agonist ivuxolimab. The receptor source for this set is an adult with an advanced solid tumor such as melanoma, head and neck, liver or kidney cancer.

This chain uses TRBV2 with TRBJ2-3; 14 bases agree with TRBD2. CDR1 SNHLY and CDR2 FYNNEI come from the germline V gene. The CDR3 runs to 15 residues. V gave up 7 bases and J gave up 5 bases; unmatched junction bases: 5. The CDR3 DNA sequence: TGTGCCAGCAAGCGACTAGCGGGGGGGGAAGATACGCAGTATTTT. This encodes CASKRLAGGEDTQYF.

Points on this clone: Its ends do not fully match the called genes, so a read error is possible. This rearrangement joins TRBV27 to TRBJ1-2; no definite D call. The CDR3 is 10 amino acids. CDR1 and CDR2 (germline): MNHEY, SMNVEV (reference sequence). This CDR3 reads CASGPLGAVF. In DNA, the CDR3 is TGTGCCAGCGGCCCTCTGGGTGCAGTCTTC.

V usage is TRBV5-6 and J usage is TRBJ2-7, with 10 nucleotides matching TRBD2. Germline CDR1 is SGHDT and CDR2 is YYEEEE. The CDR3 length is 15 residues. After removal of 2 bases from V and 2 bases from J, the junction contained 4 bases not matched to a gene. The CDR3 loop reads CASSFGLADTYEQYF. As DNA, the CDR3 is TGTGCCAGCAGCTTTGGACTAGCGGATACCTACGAGCAGTACTTC.

The CDR3, as DNA: TGTGCCAGCAGTTCTGGACTAGCGGGGGGGTATGAGCAGTTCTTC. Its translation is CASSSGLAGGYEQFF. The genes are TRBV27 and TRBJ2-1; 15 nucleotides match TRBD2. The CDR3 has 15 amino acids. The germline CDR1 and CDR2 sequences are MNHEY and SMNVEV (reference sequence). With V trimmed by 4 bases and J by 8 bases, 3 bases remained unmatched.

The chain combines TRBV27 with TRBJ2-1, with TRBD2 identical over 8 bases. V lost 5 bases to trimming and J lost 4 bases; unmatched junction nucleotides: 10. CDR3 length: 16 amino acids. Looked up from germline, CDR1 is MNHEY and CDR2 is SMNVEV (reference sequence). The CDR3, as DNA: TGTGCCAGCAGTCCCCAGGGGCTAGCGGGTTACAATGAGCAGTTCTTC. Its protein product is CASSPQGLAGYNEQFF.

This chain uses TRBV19 with TRBJ1-5, with D perhaps TRBD1 (5 bases). The CDR3 is 13 amino acids. V lost 6 bases, J lost 6 bases, and 12 bases lay in between. Germline V gives CDR1 LNHDA, CDR2 SQIVND (reference sequence). CDR3 sequence (DNA): TGTGCCAGTAGCAGGGAATCCTCTCAGCCCCAGCATTTT. Translation: CASSRESSQPQHF.

CDR3 coding DNA: TGTGCCAGCAGCCCCCACAGAGGGGGAGGCTACACCTTC. Protein: CASSPHRGGGYTF. The V gene is TRBV7-8, the J gene TRBJ1-2; maybe TRBD1 (6 bases). V was shortened by 5 bases and J by 8 bases, with 15 bases between the two germline ends. The CDR3 spans 13 residues. In germline, CDR1 is SGHVS, CDR2 FQNEAQ. The full variable domain, rest sourced from reference TRBV7-8 and TRBJ1-2, is GAGVSQSPRYKVAKRGQDVALRCDPISGHVSLFWYQQALGQGPEFLTYFQNEAQLDKSGLPSDRFFAERPEGSVSTLKIQRTQQEDSAVYLCASSPHRGGGYTFGSGTRLTVV.

This chain uses TRBV7-9 with TRBJ1-3; 8 bases are shared with TRBD1. Germline trimming cut 5 bases from V and 7 bases from J; bases unmatched to any gene: 7. The germline V gene has CDR1 SEHNR and CDR2 FQNEAQ (reference sequence). There are 14 residues in the CDR3. In DNA form, the CDR3 reads TGTGCCAGCAGCCTCACAGGGGGAACGAACACCATATATTTT. It translates to CASSLTGGTNTIYF.

CDR3 protein: CASSIGHHTEAFF. As DNA, the CDR3 is TGTGCCAGCAGTATTGGACACCACACTGAAGCTTTCTTT. This chain connects TRBV27 to TRBJ1-1, with D maybe TRBD1 (5 bases). This CDR3 is 13 amino acids long. Germline V gene lookup returns CDR1 MNHEY and CDR2 SMNVEV (reference sequence). V was clipped by 5 bases and J by 3 bases, with 10 bases between them.

On this clone itself: Different DNA sequences within this sample yield the same CDR3. CDR3 coding DNA: TGTGCCAGCAGCTTAGGACAGGGGCTCCACTATGGCTACACCTTC. Amino acids: CASSLGQGLHYGYTF. The chain carries TRBV7-9 and TRBJ1-2, with 8 bases aligning to TRBD1. With V trimmed by 1 base and J by 3 bases, 4 bases remained unmatched. CDR3 length equals 15 residues. Germline lookup yields CDR1 SEHNR and CDR2 FQNEAQ (reference sequence).

The chain employs TRBV6-8 and TRBJ2-7, with D tentatively TRBD2 (5 bases). The CDR3 has 14 amino acids. Germline V gene sequence: CDR1 MNHGY, CDR2 SAAAGT. Trimming left V 6 bases short and J 0 bases short, with 12 bases between. In DNA, the CDR3 is TGTGCCAGCAGCCTTAGGACTGTCTCCTACGAGCAGTACTTC. Residues: CASSLRTVSYEQYF.

This rearrangement joins TRBV19 to TRBJ1-3, with unresolved D. The germline CDR1 and CDR2 sequences are LNHDA and SQIVND (reference sequence). This CDR3 is 16 amino acids long. V was trimmed by 6 bases and J by 0 bases, leaving 15 bases between them. The CDR3 spells CASSDPGAHSGNTIYF. The CDR3 DNA sequence: TGTGCCAGTAGCGACCCCGGTGCCCACTCTGGAAACACCATATATTTT.

The chain uses TRBV23-1 and TRBJ2-7, with D perhaps TRBD1 (5 bases). TRBV23-1 is known as an ORF, though its function is uncertain. The CDR3 covers 12 residues. Trimming shortened V by 11 bases and J by 3 bases, and 14 bases separated the two germline ends. DNA for the CDR3: TGCGCCCATAAATGGGGCCACTACGAGCAGTACTTC. It is translated as CAHKWGHYEQYF.

V is TRBV29-1 and J is TRBJ2-5; D might be TRBD2 (6 bases). This CDR3 is 11 amino acids long. Trimming removed 7 bases from V and 7 bases from J, with 13 bases in between. The germline V gene encodes CDR1 SQVTM and CDR2 ANQGSEA. The CDR3 nucleotides read TGCAGCGGGAGGGGAGGCGGGACCCAGTACTTC. Translated: CSGRGGGTQYF.

This clone has more than one count but fewer than ten. This chain connects TRBV4-2 to TRBJ1-1, with 7 bases aligning to TRBD1. This CDR3 spans 12 amino acids. Germline V CDR1 and CDR2: LGHNA, YNFKEQ. V was pared by 4 bases and J by 6 bases, with 2 bases of the junction left unmatched. The DNA of the CDR3 is TGTGCCAGCAGCCGAGGGGGCTCTGAAGCTTTCTTT. Its protein is CASSRGGSEAFF.

This sequence joins TRBV7-2 and TRBJ2-7; no firm D call. The ends were cut back, 1 base at V and 4 bases at J, with 8 bases in the middle. Looked up from germline, CDR1 is SGHTA and CDR2 is FQGNSA. The CDR3 is made up of 13 amino acids. CDR3: CASSLELVYEQYF. DNA for the CDR3: TGTGCCAGCAGCTTAGAGCTAGTGTACGAGCAGTACTTC. Filled out from reference TRBV7-2 and TRBJ2-7, the complete variable domain reads GAGVSQSPSNKVTEKGKDVELRCDPISGHTALYWYRQSLGQGLEFLIYFQGNSAPDKSGLPSDRFSAERTGGSVSTLTIQRTQQEDSAVYLCASSLELVYEQYFGPGTRLTVT.

V and J are TRBV5-6 and TRBJ2-1, with D uncertain. The CDR3 loop spans 16 amino acids. Between the trimmed V and J ends, which lost 6 bases and 9 bases, there was a span of 25 bases. Germline assignment: CDR1 SGHDT and CDR2 YYEEEE. For the CDR3, the DNA is TGTGCCAGCACCCCGCTGGCCCAGATTATATGGGGTGAGCAGTTCTTC. Encoded protein: CASTPLAQIIWGEQFF.

The gene calls are TRBV27 and TRBJ1-1; a possible D gene is TRBD1 (6 bases). The CDR3 runs to 14 residues. Trimming shortened V by 5 bases and J by 6 bases, and 16 bases separated the two germline ends. Per germline, CDR1 MNHEY and CDR2 SMNVEV (reference sequence). The CDR3 is CASSNRGALSEAFF. The CDR3 nucleotides are TGTGCCAGCAGTAATCGGGGGGCTTTATCTGAAGCTTTCTTT.

This chain joins TRBV6-5 and TRBJ2-1, with 9 positions matching TRBD2. The CDR3 length is 16 residues. CDR1 is MNHEY and CDR2 is SVGAGI in the germline V gene. V was clipped by 2 bases and J by 10 bases; unmatched bases: 12. The CDR3 DNA is TGTGCCAGCAGTTACCCAGGAGCGGGGGGCCGTGGGGAGCAGTTCTTC. It encodes CASSYPGAGGRGEQFF.

The DNA of the CDR3 is TGTGCCACCACGGACAGGAGTCAGCAGTACTTC. Residues: CATTDRSQQYF. The V and J genes are TRBV27 and TRBJ2-7; TRBD1 aligns across 7 bases. Germline CDR1 MNHEY, CDR2 SMNVEV (reference sequence). The trim removed 10 bases at V and 8 bases at J, leaving 8 bases unmatched. The CDR3 contains 11 residues.

This chain uses TRBV10-2 with TRBJ1-2, with unresolved D. Trimming removed 7 bases at V and 7 bases at J, with 13 bases between. The CDR3 is 12 amino acids. CDR1 WSHSY and CDR2 SAAADI come from the germline V gene. CDR3 nucleotides: TGCGCCAGCAACGACTTCTTAAGTGGCTACACCTTC. This gives the protein CASNDFLSGYTF.

The gene calls are TRBV10-3 and TRBJ2-5; 7 bases agree with TRBD1. Germline CDR1 reads ENHRY; CDR2 reads SYGVKD. The CDR3 is 15 residues long. The V gene end was trimmed by 0 bases and the J gene end by 3 bases; junction bases not matched to a gene: 4. In nucleotides, the CDR3 is TGTGCCATCAGTGAGTCGACAGGGACAGAAGAGACCCAGTACTTC. Translating gives CAISESTGTEETQYF.

The V and J genes are TRBV18 and TRBJ1-6; D possibly corresponds to TRBD1 (5 bases). From germline, CDR1 is KGHSH and CDR2 LQKENI. The CDR3 consists of 14 residues. V lost 6 bases, J lost 7 bases, and 13 bases lay in between. CDR3 region: CASSPGGGNSPLHF. CDR3 bases: TGTGCCAGCTCCCCCGGTGGGGGAAATTCACCCCTCCACTTT.